This T cell receptor (beta chain) derives from a study of shared T cell receptors in the human thymus (dated by TCRdb to about 2021). About the full investigation: The study examined how self-reactive, shared T-cell receptor alpha chains are generated in the human thymus.

The CDR3 has 11 amino acids, counting the end cysteine and phenylalanine. Just CDR3 DNA is preserved here, 33 bases in frame from base 1. Trimming removed 4 bases from V and 4 bases from J, leaving 8 bases between the germline ends. The germline V gene (reference sequence) supplies CDR1 DFQATT and CDR2 SNEGSKA. The receptor library was made with the immunoSEQ multiplex PCR assay. Held by TCRdb, this immuneACCESS table contains in-frame sequences only and omits some clones. Under half of the omission traces to an unresolved V gene where checked; the cause of the rest is unknown. The sample table lists some 400,000 clones, just under 95% of them with a count of one. The ten most abundant clones make up approximately 0.02% of the sample. With regard to this clone: This clone's antigen is unknown. Base quality data are lacking; no much larger clone is found one base away.

The sequencing sample was made of thymocytes. This TCR derives from a human donor. The chain couples TRBV20-1 to TRBJ2-7; TRBD2 is perhaps the D gene, given 6 matching bases. The CDR3: CSAKRGYEQYF. In nucleotide form, the sequence is TGCAGTGCTAAACGGGGGTACGAGCAGTACTTC.